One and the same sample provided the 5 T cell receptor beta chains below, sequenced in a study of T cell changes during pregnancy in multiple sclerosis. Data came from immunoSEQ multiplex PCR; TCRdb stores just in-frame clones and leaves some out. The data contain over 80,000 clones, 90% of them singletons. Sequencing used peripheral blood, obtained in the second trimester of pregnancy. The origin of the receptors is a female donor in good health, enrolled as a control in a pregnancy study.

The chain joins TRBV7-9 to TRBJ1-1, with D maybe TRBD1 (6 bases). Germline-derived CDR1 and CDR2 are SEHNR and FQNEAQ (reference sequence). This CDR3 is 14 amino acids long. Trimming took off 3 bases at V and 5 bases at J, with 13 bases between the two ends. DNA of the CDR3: TGTGCCAGCAGCTTCGCGGGGGCGAGAACTGAAGCTTTCTTT. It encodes CASSFAGARTEAFF.

CDR3 amino acids: CASSRQGGSTEAFF. The CDR3, as DNA: TGTGCCAGCAGCCGTCAGGGAGGGAGCACTGAAGCTTTCTTT. The chain carries TRBV14 and TRBJ1-1; a weak D match, TRBD1 (5 bases). From germline, CDR1 is SGHDN and CDR2 FVKESK. V shed 4 bases and J shed 4 bases, with 13 bases lying between them. The CDR3 has 14 amino acids.

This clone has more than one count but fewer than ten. CDR3 sequence (DNA): TGTGCCAGCAGCAAAGGCAGACAGGGATTTAATGAAAAACTGTTTTTT. Translated, it gives CASSKGRQGFNEKLFF. The chain recombines TRBV21-1 with TRBJ1-4; the D segment call TRBD1 is taken from the table without a DNA check. TRBV21-1 is assigned pseudogene status. This CDR3 has 16 amino acids.

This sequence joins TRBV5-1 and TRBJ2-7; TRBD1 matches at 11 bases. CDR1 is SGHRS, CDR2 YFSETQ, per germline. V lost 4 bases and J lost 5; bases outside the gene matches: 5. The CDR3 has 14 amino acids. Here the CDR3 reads CASSIGTGGNEQYF. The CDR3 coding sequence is TGCGCCAGCAGCATTGGGACAGGGGGGAACGAGCAGTACTTC.

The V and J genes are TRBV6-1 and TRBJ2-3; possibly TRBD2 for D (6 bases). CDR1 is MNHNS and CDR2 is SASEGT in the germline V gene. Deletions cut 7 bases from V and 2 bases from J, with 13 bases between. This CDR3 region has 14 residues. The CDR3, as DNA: TGTGCCAGCACTGCTAGCGTATCCACAGATACGCAGTATTTT. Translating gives CASTASVSTDTQYF.